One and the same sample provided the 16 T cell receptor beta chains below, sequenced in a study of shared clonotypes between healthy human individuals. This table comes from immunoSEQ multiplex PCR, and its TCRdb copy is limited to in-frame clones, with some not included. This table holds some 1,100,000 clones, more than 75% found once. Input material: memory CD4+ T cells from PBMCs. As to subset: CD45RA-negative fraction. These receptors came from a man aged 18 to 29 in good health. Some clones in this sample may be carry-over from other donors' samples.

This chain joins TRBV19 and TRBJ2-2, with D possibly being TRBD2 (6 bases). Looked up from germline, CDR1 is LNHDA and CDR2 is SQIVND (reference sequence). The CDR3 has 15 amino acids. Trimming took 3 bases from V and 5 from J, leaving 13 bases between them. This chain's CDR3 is CASSIQLAGTGELFF. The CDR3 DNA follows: TGTGCCAGTAGTATCCAACTAGCTGGGACCGGGGAGCTGTTTTTT.

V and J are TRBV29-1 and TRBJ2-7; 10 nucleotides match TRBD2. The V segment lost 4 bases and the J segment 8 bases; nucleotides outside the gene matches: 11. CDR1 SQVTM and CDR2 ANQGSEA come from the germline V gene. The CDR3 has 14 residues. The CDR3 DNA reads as TGCAGCGTTGTCCTAGGGCTAGCGGGAGTGCAGCAGTACTTC. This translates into CSVVLGLAGVQQYF.

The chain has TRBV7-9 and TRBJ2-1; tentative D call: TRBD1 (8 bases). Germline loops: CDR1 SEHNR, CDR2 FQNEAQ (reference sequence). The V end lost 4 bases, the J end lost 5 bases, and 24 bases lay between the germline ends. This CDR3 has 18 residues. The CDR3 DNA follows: TGTGCCAGCAGCTACCCCCAGAGCGGGGCCAGGGGGCACAATGAGCAGTTCTTC. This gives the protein CASSYPQSGARGHNEQFF. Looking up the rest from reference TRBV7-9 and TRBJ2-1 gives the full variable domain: DTGVSQNPRHKITKRGQNVTFRCDPISEHNRLYWYRQTLGQGPEFLTYFQNEAQLEKSRLLSDRFSAERPKGSFSTLEIQRTEQGDSAMYLCASSYPQSGARGHNEQFFGPGTRLTVL.

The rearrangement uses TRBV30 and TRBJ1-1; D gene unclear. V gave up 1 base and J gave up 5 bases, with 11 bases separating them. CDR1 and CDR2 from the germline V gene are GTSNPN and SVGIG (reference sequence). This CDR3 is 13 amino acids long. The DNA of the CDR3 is TGTGCCTGGAGTGGCCAGTTCAATACTGAAGCTTTCTTT. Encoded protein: CAWSGQFNTEAFF.

CDR3 region: CASRRPGGHEQYF. The CDR3 nucleotides read TGTGCCAGTAGGCGCCCAGGCGGGCACGAGCAGTACTTC. This sequence joins TRBV19 and TRBJ2-7; D may be TRBD2 (5 bases). There are 13 residues in the CDR3. Trimming removed 6 bases at V and 5 bases at J, with 14 bases between. Germline V gives CDR1 LNHDA, CDR2 SQIVND (reference sequence).

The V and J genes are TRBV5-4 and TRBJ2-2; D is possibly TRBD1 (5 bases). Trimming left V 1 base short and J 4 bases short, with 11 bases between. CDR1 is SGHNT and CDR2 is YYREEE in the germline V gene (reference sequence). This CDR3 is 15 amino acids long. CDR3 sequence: CASSLRGQLTGELFF. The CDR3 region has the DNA TGTGCCAGCAGCTTGCGCGGACAACTCACCGGGGAGCTGTTTTTT.

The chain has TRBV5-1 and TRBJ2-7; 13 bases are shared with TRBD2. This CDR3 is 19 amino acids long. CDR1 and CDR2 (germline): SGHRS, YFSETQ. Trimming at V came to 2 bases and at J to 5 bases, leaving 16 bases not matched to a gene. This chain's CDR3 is CASSFGLAGVPGGGNEQYF. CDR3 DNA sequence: TGCGCCAGCAGCTTCGGACTAGCGGGAGTTCCCGGGGGGGGTAACGAGCAGTACTTC.

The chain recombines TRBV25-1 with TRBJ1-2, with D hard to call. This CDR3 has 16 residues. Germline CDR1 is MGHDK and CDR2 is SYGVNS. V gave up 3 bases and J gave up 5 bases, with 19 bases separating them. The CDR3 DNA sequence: TGTGCCAGCAGTGAGGGAAGTCTCGCAGGACTATATGGCTACACCTTC. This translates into CASSEGSLAGLYGYTF.

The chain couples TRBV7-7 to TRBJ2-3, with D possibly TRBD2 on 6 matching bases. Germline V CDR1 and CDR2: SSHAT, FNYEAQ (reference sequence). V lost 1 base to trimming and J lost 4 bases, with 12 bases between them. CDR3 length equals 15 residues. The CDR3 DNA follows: TGTGCCAGCAGCTTAGGGGGCGGGGAAGCAGATACGCAGTATTTT. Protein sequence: CASSLGGGEADTQYF.

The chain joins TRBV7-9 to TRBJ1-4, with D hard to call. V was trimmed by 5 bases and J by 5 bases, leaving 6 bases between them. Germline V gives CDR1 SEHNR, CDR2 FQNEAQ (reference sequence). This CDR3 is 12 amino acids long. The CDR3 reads CASSRPNEKLFF. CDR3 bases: TGTGCCAGCAGCCGTCCCAATGAAAAACTGTTTTTT. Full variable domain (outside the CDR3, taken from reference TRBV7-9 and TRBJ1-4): DTGVSQNPRHKITKRGQNVTFRCDPISEHNRLYWYRQTLGQGPEFLTYFQNEAQLEKSRLLSDRFSAERPKGSFSTLEIQRTEQGDSAMYLCASSRPNEKLFFGSGTQLSVL.

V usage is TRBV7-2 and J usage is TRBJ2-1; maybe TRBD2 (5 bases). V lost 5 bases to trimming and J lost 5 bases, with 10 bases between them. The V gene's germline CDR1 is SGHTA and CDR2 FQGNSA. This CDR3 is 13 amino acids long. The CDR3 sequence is CASSQGRDNEQFF. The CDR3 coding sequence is TGTGCCAGCAGCCAAGGGCGGGACAATGAGCAGTTCTTC.

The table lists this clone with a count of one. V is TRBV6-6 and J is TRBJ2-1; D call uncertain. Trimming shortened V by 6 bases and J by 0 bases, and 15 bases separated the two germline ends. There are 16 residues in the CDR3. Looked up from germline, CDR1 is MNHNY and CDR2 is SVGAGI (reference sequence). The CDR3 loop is CASRSMDGSSYNEQFF. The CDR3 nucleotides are TGTGCCAGCAGAAGTATGGACGGAAGCTCCTACAATGAGCAGTTCTTC.

The CDR3 is CASSLLPLLGAAEAFF. CDR3 nucleotide sequence: TGTGCCAGCAGCTTGTTGCCACTCCTAGGGGCAGCCGAAGCTTTCTTT. The chain joins TRBV11-1 to TRBJ1-1; D may be TRBD1 (5 bases). V lost 3 bases, J lost 8 bases, and 22 bases lay in between. The CDR3 contains 16 residues. Germline-derived CDR1 and CDR2 are SGHAT and FQDESV (reference sequence).

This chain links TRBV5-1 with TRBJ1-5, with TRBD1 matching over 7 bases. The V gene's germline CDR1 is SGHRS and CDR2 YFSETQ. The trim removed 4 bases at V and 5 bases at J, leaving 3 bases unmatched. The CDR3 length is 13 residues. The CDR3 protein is CASSRDRDQPQHF. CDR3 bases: TGCGCCAGCAGCCGGGACAGAGATCAGCCCCAGCATTTT. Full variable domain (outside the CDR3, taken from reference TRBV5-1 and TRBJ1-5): KAGVTQTPRYLIKTRGQQVTLSCSPISGHRSVSWYQQTPGQGLQFLFEYFSETQRNKGNFPGRFSGRQFSNSRSEMNVSTLELGDSALYLCASSRDRDQPQHFGDGTRLSIL.

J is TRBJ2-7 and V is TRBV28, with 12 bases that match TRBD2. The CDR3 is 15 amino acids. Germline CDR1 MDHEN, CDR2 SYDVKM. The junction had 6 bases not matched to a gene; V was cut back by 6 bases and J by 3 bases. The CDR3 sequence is CASRTSGRSIYEQYF. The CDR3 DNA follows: TGTGCCAGCAGAACTAGCGGGAGGTCTATCTACGAGCAGTACTTC.

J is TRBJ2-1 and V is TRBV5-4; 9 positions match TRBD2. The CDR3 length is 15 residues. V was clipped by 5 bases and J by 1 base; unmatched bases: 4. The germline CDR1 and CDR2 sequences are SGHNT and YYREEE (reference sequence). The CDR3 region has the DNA TGTGCCAGCAGGGAGACTAGCGGATCCTACAATGAGCAGTTCTTC. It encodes CASRETSGSYNEQFF.